The 9 T cell receptor beta chains reported below all come from one sample, sequenced in a study of human T cells and chemical hapten exposure. Time point meaning: pre-sensitization, week 0. The treatment here: therapeutic diphenylcyclopropenone sensitization with weekly scalp DPC. TCRdb used MiXCR to reprocess the RACE reads, holding one entry per CDR3 protein. The sample holds a few hundred thousand distinct CDR3 sequences, around 5.5% seen once. Sequences were derived from whole blood, sampled in connection with sensitization to the hapten diphenylcyclopropenone (DPC). The receptors here all came from a woman between 18 and 29 years old with alopecia areata. Some clones in this sample may be carry-over from other donors' samples.

This clonotype has a count of ten or more. The chain is built from TRBV5-8 and TRBJ1-1, with a possible D match to TRBD1 (5 bases). V was trimmed by 4 bases and J by 10 bases, leaving 14 bases between them. CDR1 is SGHTS, CDR2 YDEGEE, per germline. The CDR3 sequence is 12 residues long. In DNA form, the CDR3 reads TGTGCCAGCAGCCTGAGGGACTTCGCAGCTTTCTTT. This sequence encodes CASSLRDFAAFF.

There are many counts of this clonotype. This chain connects TRBV5-6 to TRBJ2-5; tentatively, D is TRBD2 (6 bases). Germline assignment: CDR1 SGHDT and CDR2 YYEEEE. Trimming shortened V by 1 base and J by 5 bases, and 12 bases separated the two germline ends. The CDR3 length is 14 residues. Written as DNA, the CDR3 is TGTGCCAGCAGCTTGTCAGGCGGGGCGGAGACCCAGTACTTC. Protein product: CASSLSGGAETQYF. Complete variable domain (other parts from reference TRBV5-6 and TRBJ2-5): DAGVTQSPTHLIKTRGQQVTLRCSPKSGHDTVSWYQQALGQGPQFIFQYYEEEERQRGNFPDRFSGHQFPNYSSELNVNALLLGDSALYLCASSLSGGAETQYFGPGTRLLVL.

The chain couples TRBV6-5 to TRBJ2-7; maybe TRBD1 (5 bases). CDR1 MNHEY and CDR2 SVGAGI come from the germline V gene. V dropped 10 bases and J dropped 2 bases, with 9 bases sitting between them. There are 11 residues in the CDR3. The CDR3 DNA sequence: TGTGCCACTGCAGGGACCTACGAGCAGTACTTC. Its translation: CATAGTYEQYF.

This clonotype was picked up many times. The genes are TRBV28 and TRBJ2-1; 10 positions agree with TRBD1. Germline V gene sequence: CDR1 MDHEN, CDR2 SYDVKM. The V gene end was trimmed by 3 bases and the J gene end by 3 bases; junction bases not matched to a gene: 2. This CDR3 has 15 residues. CDR3 in amino acids: CASSLGTGDYNEQFF. In nucleotides, the CDR3 is TGTGCCAGCAGTTTGGGGACAGGGGACTACAATGAGCAGTTCTTC.

This clonotype occurred a few times. The chain recombines TRBV7-2 with TRBJ1-6; tentative D call: TRBD1 (5 bases). The CDR3 sequence is 15 residues long. V shed 2 bases and J shed 5 bases, with 10 bases lying between them. The germline gives CDR1 SGHTA, CDR2 FQGNSA. The CDR3 bases are TGTGCCAGCAGCTTACTCCAGGGAAATAATTCACCCCTCCACTTT. Protein sequence: CASSLLQGNNSPLHF.

Ten or more counts support this clonotype. The CDR3, as DNA: TGTGCCAGCAGCTTAGCGGGGGGGATAGATACGCAGTATTTT. This codes for CASSLAGGIDTQYF. This chain connects TRBV7-2 to TRBJ2-3, with TRBD2 matching over 7 bases. V gave up 0 bases and J gave up 5 bases; unmatched junction bases: 2. Germline V gives CDR1 SGHTA, CDR2 FQGNSA. The CDR3 length is 14 residues.

The V call is TRBV11-1, the J call TRBJ1-4; 11 nucleotides match TRBD1. Germline loops: CDR1 SGHAT, CDR2 FQDESV (reference sequence). The CDR3 runs 16 residues. With 5 bases clipped from V and 8 bases from J, the junction kept 10 bases outside the gene matches. The CDR3 DNA is TGTGCCAGCAGCGCCCGGACAGGGGGCGAGAGGGAAAAACTGTTTTTT. Protein product: CASSARTGGEREKLFF.

The chain employs TRBV4-1 and TRBJ1-4, with D maybe TRBD1 (5 bases). The V gene's germline CDR1 is MGHRA and CDR2 YSYEKL. CDR3 length: 16 residues. Trimming stripped 1 base from V and 6 bases from J, with 15 bases between. The CDR3 region has the DNA TGCGCCAGCAGCCAAGGCCTGGTAAGGGGCGATGAAAAACTGTTTTTT. Its translation: CASSQGLVRGDEKLFF.

With respect to this clonotype: A read error may produce the germline difference seen at one junction end. The chain has TRBV9 and TRBJ2-2; the match to TRBD1 covers 8 bases. The CDR3 contains 13 residues. The germline V gene has CDR1 SGDLS and CDR2 YYNGEE. The CDR3 DNA reads TGTGCCAGCCGACCGACAGGGGCCGGGGGGCTGTTTTTT. Its translation is CASRPTGAGGLFF.